The 23 T cell receptor beta chains below come from one sample, sequenced in a study of OX40 agonist ivuxolimab in advanced cancers. The repertoire was sequenced with immunoSEQ multiplex PCR; TCRdb's copy has only in-frame clones and lacks some. This sample has more than 65,000 clones, with about 81% found just once. Sequenced material: CD4+ or CD8+ T cells sorted from blood, taken in a trial of the OX40 agonist ivuxolimab. Receptors were obtained from an adult with an advanced solid tumor such as melanoma, head and neck, liver or kidney cancer.

For the CDR3, the DNA is TGTGCCAGCAGTCAAAGTACACCTAACACTGAAGCTTTCTTT. This gives the protein CASSQSTPNTEAFF. V usage is TRBV7-9 and J usage is TRBJ1-1; D remains unclear. Trimming left V 6 bases short and J 2 bases short, with 13 bases between. Germline CDR1 is SEHNR and CDR2 is FQNEAQ (reference sequence). The CDR3 is 14 residues long.

The J gene is TRBJ1-4, the V gene TRBV5-4; 10 bases line up with TRBD1. Losses at the gene ends were 4 bases for V and 6 bases for J; bases not matched to a gene: 9. Germline assignment: CDR1 SGHNT and CDR2 YYREEE (reference sequence). This CDR3 is 16 amino acids long. The CDR3 DNA reads TGTGCCAGCAGCCAAGGGGAAGGGACAGGGGATGAAAAACTGTTTTTT. It is translated as CASSQGEGTGDEKLFF.

This clone was picked up a small number of times. J is TRBJ2-3 and V is TRBV10-1; D is unclear. V lost 0 bases and J lost 3, with 1 base in between. There are 12 residues in the CDR3. CDR1 and CDR2 (germline): WNHNN, SYGVQD (reference sequence). CDR3 sequence (DNA): TGCGCCAGCAGTGAGTCAACAGATACGCAGTATTTT. It encodes CASSESTDTQYF.

CDR3 sequence reads: CASSEAAGALKKLFF. The CDR3, as DNA: TGTGCCAGCAGTGAAGCGGCAGGGGCATTGAAGAAACTGTTTTTT. The chain carries TRBV2 and TRBJ1-4; D is perhaps TRBD1 (6 bases). CDR1 is SNHLY, CDR2 FYNNEI, per germline. The germline V and J ends were trimmed by 0 bases and 11 bases, with 16 bases remaining between them. The CDR3 covers 15 residues.

The J gene is TRBJ2-7, the V gene TRBV5-5; 9 bases map to TRBD1. CDR3 length equals 15 residues. The J segment lost 7 bases and the V segment lost 6 bases, leaving 14 bases of the junction unmatched. Germline loops: CDR1 SGHKS, CDR2 YYEKEE (reference sequence). The CDR3 DNA sequence: TGTGCCAGCATCCCTTTTAGGGACAGGGTTACGGAGCAGTACTTC. Translating gives CASIPFRDRVTEQYF.

The chain links TRBV4-1 to TRBJ1-3; D uncertain. CDR3 length: 19 residues. Trimming shortened V by 2 bases and J by 0 bases, and 20 bases separated the two germline ends. From germline, CDR1 is MGHRA and CDR2 YSYEKL. CDR3 sequence: CASSQRPTYVGRSGNTIYF. Written as DNA, the CDR3 is TGCGCCAGCAGCCAACGCCCGACATACGTAGGGCGCTCTGGAAACACCATATATTTT.

The chain employs TRBV30 and TRBJ1-3; D gene uncertain. The CDR3 loop spans 14 amino acids. The V end was cut by 6 bases, the J end by 2 bases, with 14 bases between. CDR1 and CDR2 from the germline V gene are GTSNPN and SVGIG (reference sequence). CDR3 in amino acids: CACSPAGTGNTIYF. CDR3 bases: TGTGCCTGCTCACCTGCGGGGACTGGAAACACCATATATTTT.

This rearrangement joins TRBV7-7 to TRBJ2-5; D is perhaps TRBD1 or TRBD2 (5 bases each). CDR1 SSHAT and CDR2 FNYEAQ come from the germline V gene (reference sequence). V was shortened by 0 bases and J by 2 bases, with 7 bases between the two germline ends. This CDR3 is 14 amino acids long. CDR3 sequence: CASSLAGVQETQYF. CDR3 nucleotide sequence: TGTGCCAGCAGCTTAGCGGGGGTTCAAGAGACCCAGTACTTC.

The chain has TRBV6-5 and TRBJ1-6, with a tentative D call TRBD1 (6 bases). CDR1 and CDR2 (germline): MNHEY, SVGAGI. The germline V and J ends were trimmed by 5 bases and 10 bases, with 15 bases remaining between them. This CDR3 comprises 14 residues. CDR3 loop: CASSEQGVRSPLHF. In nucleotides, the CDR3 is TGTGCCAGCAGTGAACAGGGAGTGCGGTCACCCCTCCACTTT.

CDR3 in DNA: TGCGCCAGCAGGCCACTAGCGGAAGAGACCCAGTACTTC. This sequence encodes CASRPLAEETQYF. This rearrangement joins TRBV5-1 to TRBJ2-5, with TRBD2 matching over 8 bases. V gave up 5 bases and J gave up 3 bases; unmatched junction bases: 3. Germline V gene data show CDR1 as SGHRS and CDR2 as YFSETQ. The CDR3 consists of 13 residues.

The chain combines TRBV5-4 with TRBJ1-2, with a tentative D call TRBD1 (6 bases). The CDR3 totals 16 residues. Germline CDR1 is SGHNT and CDR2 is YYREEE (reference sequence). V was shortened by 4 bases and J by 5 bases, with 21 bases between the two germline ends. CDR3 sequence reads: CASSREVEGTIYGYTF. The CDR3 nucleotides read TGTGCCAGCAGCCGAGAAGTCGAGGGGACAATATATGGCTACACCTTC.

The chain is built from TRBV1 and TRBJ2-5; the tabulated D call, TRBD1, remains unverified against the DNA. TRBV1 is tagged as a pseudogene. There are 14 residues in the CDR3. CDR3 sequence reads: CTSSQSDREETQYF. The CDR3 DNA follows: TGCACCAGCAGCCAATCGGACAGGGAAGAGACCCAGTACTTC.

This chain links TRBV5-1 with TRBJ2-2; D uncertain. Trimming removed 4 bases from V and 5 bases from J, with 9 bases in between. This CDR3 region has 13 residues. Per the germline V gene, CDR1 is SGHRS and CDR2 is YFSETQ. DNA for the CDR3: TGCGCCAGCAGCCTCCAGTGGACCGGGGAGCTGTTTTTT. It encodes CASSLQWTGELFF.

This clone was picked up one time. V gene TRBV2 combines with J gene TRBJ2-1; 9 bases align to TRBD1. Germline V gives CDR1 SNHLY, CDR2 FYNNEI. The CDR3 has 15 residues. The V segment lost 7 bases and the J segment 1 base; nucleotides outside the gene matches: 5. CDR3 DNA: TGTGCCAGCACTATCGGGACAGGGTCCTACAATGAGCAGTTCTTC. It specifies CASTIGTGSYNEQFF. The complete variable domain, with remaining parts taken from reference TRBV2 and TRBJ2-1, reads EPEVTQTPSHQVTQMGQEVILRCVPISNHLYFYWYRQILGQKVEFLVSFYNNEISEKSEIFDDQFSVERPDGSNFTLKIRSTKLEDSAMYFCASTIGTGSYNEQFFGPGTRLTVL.

This clone was seen a handful of times. The rearrangement uses TRBV9 and TRBJ2-3, with D possibly matching TRBD2 (5 bases). CDR1 and CDR2 (germline): SGDLS, YYNGEE. The CDR3 totals 19 residues. V gave up 4 bases and J gave up 1 base, with 25 bases separating them. CDR3 residues: CASSQSLGILLSGTDTQYF. The CDR3 nucleotides are TGTGCCAGCAGCCAGAGCCTCGGGATTTTACTTAGTGGCACAGATACGCAGTATTTT.

This clone came up once. This chain connects TRBV21-1 to TRBJ1-2. TRBV21-1 has pseudogene status. CDR3 length equals 8 residues. The CDR3 is CPTYGYTF. CDR3 in DNA: TGTCCGACCTATGGCTACACCTTC.

The chain uses TRBV5-8 and TRBJ1-2; D remains ambiguous. V lost 4 bases and J 2 bases, leaving 6 bases between the germline ends. This CDR3 has 12 amino acids. Per the germline V gene, CDR1 is SGHTS and CDR2 is YDEGEE. The CDR3 here is CASSPVNYGYTF. The CDR3 nucleotides are TGTGCCAGCAGCCCCGTGAACTATGGCTACACCTTC.

The chain is built from TRBV11-3 and TRBJ1-6, with 11 nucleotides matching TRBD1. Germline V gene sequence: CDR1 SGHNT, CDR2 YENEEA. The CDR3 is 16 amino acids. V was pared by 4 bases and J by 10 bases, with 9 bases of the junction left unmatched. CDR3 amino acids: CASSSVGGTGGSPLHF. The CDR3 DNA reads TGTGCCAGCAGCTCAGTAGGTGGGACAGGGGGATCACCCCTCCACTTT.

The genes are TRBV5-1 and TRBJ1-6; possibly TRBD1 for D (5 bases). The germline V and J ends were trimmed by 0 bases and 9 bases, with 10 bases remaining between them. The CDR3 contains 14 residues. The germline CDR1 and CDR2 sequences are SGHRS and YFSETQ. The CDR3 DNA follows: TGCGCCAGCAGCTTGGCGGCAGGGAGTTCACCCCTCCACTTT. Translating gives CASSLAAGSSPLHF.

As regards this clone: A read error may produce the germline difference seen at one junction end. The V call is TRBV6-1, the J call TRBJ2-3; D might be TRBD1 (5 bases). Germline loops: CDR1 MNHNS, CDR2 SASEGT. The CDR3 is 17 residues long. CDR3 in DNA: TGTGCCATCAGTGAAAAGATGACAGTTACTAGCACAGATACGCAGTATTTT. This sequence encodes CAISEKMTVTSTDTQYF.

The CDR3 DNA reads as TGTGCCAGCAGCCCAGATGGCACAGATACGCAGTATTTT. It is translated as CASSPDGTDTQYF. This chain links TRBV9 with TRBJ2-3; D is undetermined. Germline V CDR1 and CDR2: SGDLS, YYNGEE. Trimming shortened V by 4 bases and J by 1 base, and 7 bases separated the two germline ends. The CDR3 sequence is 13 residues long.

This chain uses TRBV5-5 with TRBJ1-1, with D possibly being TRBD1 (6 bases). Per the germline V gene, CDR1 is SGHKS and CDR2 is YYEKEE (reference sequence). Trimming shortened V by 4 bases and J by 0 bases, and 16 bases separated the two germline ends. The CDR3 extends over 16 amino acids. The CDR3 DNA reads TGTGCCAGCAGCGTAGGGACAAGAATTCTGAACACTGAAGCTTTCTTT. It is translated as CASSVGTRILNTEAFF.

The chain links TRBV9 to TRBJ2-7; 8 bases match TRBD1. The CDR3 has 15 amino acids. Germline CDR1 reads SGDLS; CDR2 reads YYNGEE. After removal of 3 bases from V and 3 bases from J, the junction contained 8 bases not matched to a gene. CDR3 loop: CASSGGQGLNYEQYF. The CDR3 DNA sequence: TGTGCCAGCAGCGGAGGACAGGGATTGAACTACGAGCAGTACTTC.